These T cell receptor beta chains were read from a single sample in a study of T cells after yellow fever vaccination. MiXCR, run by TCRdb on the 5' RACE reads, gives a single entry per CDR3 protein. The data show some 500,000 distinct CDR3 sequences, with approximately 13% seen just once and 11% to 15% held by the top ten. This sample comprised PBMCs, obtained on the day of the yellow fever booster vaccination. Receptors originate from a man in his thirties or forties who received the YFV17D yellow fever vaccine. The CDR3 runs from the conserved cysteine through the conserved F or W. The D gene is left open where the match is weak. Not every row has a clone size; where given, it reads once, few, many or a size class.

J | D | V | size | DNA | CDR3
TRBJ1-1 | . | TRBV9 | few | TGTGCCAGCAGCGCCGATCCGGGGGATACTGAAGCTTTCTTT | CASSADPGDTEAFF
TRBJ2-5 | . | TRBV27 | . | TGTGCCAGCAGAGAGGGGTTGGGGACGGGAGAGACCCAGTACTTC | CASREGLGTGETQYF
TRBJ2-3 | . | TRBV7-2 | few | TGTGCCAGCGCCGTATCCGGGACGACCACAGATACGCAGTATTTT | CASAVSGTTTDTQYF
TRBJ2-1 | . | TRBV6-6 | . | TGTGCCAGCAGCGGGGCAGAGCAGTTCTTC | CASSGAEQFF
TRBJ2-2 | TRBD2 | TRBV7-8 | . | TGTGCCAGCAGCTTAGTAACGGCTAGCGGCTACACCGGGGAGCTGTTTTTT | CASSLVTASGYTGELFF
TRBJ1-3 | . | TRBV7-9 | few | TGTGCCAGCAGCTTACTTTCGCCGGGAATCGCGGGAAACACCATATATTTT | CASSLLSPGIAGNTIYF
TRBJ2-2 | . | TRBV20-1 | . | TGCAGTGCTGGAGCATCCAGGAACACCGGGGAGCTGTTTTTT | CSAGASRNTGELFF
TRBJ2-1 | TRBD1 | TRBV12-3/TRBV12-4 | . | TGTGCCAGCAGCCCCGGACAGGGGGCTTTCAATGAGCAGTTCTTC | CASSPGQGAFNEQFF
TRBJ1-5 | . | TRBV7-9 | few | TGTGCCAGCAGCCCCGGGGGGGCGAATCAGCCCCAGCATTTT | CASSPGGANQPQHF
TRBJ2-7 | TRBD1 | TRBV12-3/TRBV12-4 | . | TGTGCCAGCAGGGCCTCCGGGACAGGGGATGAGCAGTACTTC | CASRASGTGDEQYF
TRBJ2-5 | . | TRBV28 | few | TGTGCCAGCAGTTTAGACATGGGCGGGGCGGAGACCCAGTACTTC | CASSLDMGGAETQYF